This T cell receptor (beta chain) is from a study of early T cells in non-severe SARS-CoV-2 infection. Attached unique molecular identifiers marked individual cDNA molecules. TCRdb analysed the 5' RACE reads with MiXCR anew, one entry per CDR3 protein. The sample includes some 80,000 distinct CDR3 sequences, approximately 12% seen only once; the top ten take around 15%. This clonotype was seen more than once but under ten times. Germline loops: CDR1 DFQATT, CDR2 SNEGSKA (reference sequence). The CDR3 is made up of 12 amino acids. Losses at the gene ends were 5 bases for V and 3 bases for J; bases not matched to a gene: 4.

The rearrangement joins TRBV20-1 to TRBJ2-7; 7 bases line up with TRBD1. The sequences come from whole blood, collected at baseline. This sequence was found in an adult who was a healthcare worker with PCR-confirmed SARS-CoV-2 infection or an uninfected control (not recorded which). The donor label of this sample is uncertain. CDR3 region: CSAPDRYYEQYF. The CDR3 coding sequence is TGCAGTGCTCCGGACAGGTACTACGAGCAGTACTTC.